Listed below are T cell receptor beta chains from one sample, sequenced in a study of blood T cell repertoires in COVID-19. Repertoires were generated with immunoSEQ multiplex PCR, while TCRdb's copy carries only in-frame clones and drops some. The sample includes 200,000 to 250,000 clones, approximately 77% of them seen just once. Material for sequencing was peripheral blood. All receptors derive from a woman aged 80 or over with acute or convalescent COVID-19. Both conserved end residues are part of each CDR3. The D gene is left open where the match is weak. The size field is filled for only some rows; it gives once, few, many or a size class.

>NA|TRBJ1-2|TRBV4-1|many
TGCGCCAGCAGCCAAGACTCAACGGGCTATGGCTACACCTTC
CASSQDSTGYGYTF
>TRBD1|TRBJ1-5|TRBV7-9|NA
TGTGCCAGCAGCTCAACAGGGGCTCATAGCAATCAGCCCCAGCATTTT
CASSSTGAHSNQPQHF
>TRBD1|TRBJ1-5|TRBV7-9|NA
TGTGCCAGCAGCTTAGCAGGGGGCACGGGCAATCAGCCCCAGCATTTT
CASSLAGGTGNQPQHF
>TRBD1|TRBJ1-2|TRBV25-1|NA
TGTGCCAGCAGTGAGCACGGGACAGGGACTAACTATGGCTACACCTTC
CASSEHGTGTNYGYTF
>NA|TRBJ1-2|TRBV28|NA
TGTGCCAGCAGTTTAGGGAGCCATTCCTATGGCTACACCTTC
CASSLGSHSYGYTF
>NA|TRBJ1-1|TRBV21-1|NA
TGTGCCAGCAGCAAAGTCAAGGGGGCGAGGACTGAAGCTTTCTTT
CASSKVKGARTEAFF
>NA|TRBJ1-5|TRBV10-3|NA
TGTGCCATCAGCGGCAGTGGGGCCGATCAGCCCCAGCATTTT
CAISGSGADQPQHF
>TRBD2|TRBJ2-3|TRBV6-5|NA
TGTGCCAGCAGTTATGGCGGGGGGGGAGCAGATACGCAGTATTTT
CASSYGGGGADTQYF
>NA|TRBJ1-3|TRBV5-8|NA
TGTGCCAGCAGCCTACAGGGATGGGGAGGAAACACCATATATTTT
CASSLQGWGGNTIYF
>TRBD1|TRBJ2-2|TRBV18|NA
TGTGCCAGCTCACCGCCCCGACAGGGAACCGGGGAGCTGTTTTTT
CASSPPRQGTGELFF
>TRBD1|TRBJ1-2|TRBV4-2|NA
TGTGCCAGCAGCCAGGACCTTTGGACAGGGTTCGGCTACACCTTC
CASSQDLWTGFGYTF
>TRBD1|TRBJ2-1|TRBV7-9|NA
TGTGCCAGCAGAACCGGACAGGGATCCTACAATGAGCAGTTCTTC
CASRTGQGSYNEQFF
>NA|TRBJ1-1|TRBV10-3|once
TGTGCCATCAGTGAGTCGTACAGAGACACTGAAGCTTTCTTT
CAISESYRDTEAFF
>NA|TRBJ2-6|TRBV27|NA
TGTGCCAGCAAGTATAGCTCTGGGGCCAACGTCCTGACTTTC
CASKYSSGANVLTF
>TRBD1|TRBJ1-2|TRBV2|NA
TGTGCCAGCAGGGATGGGACAGTCCAAAACTATGGCTACACCTTC
CASRDGTVQNYGYTF
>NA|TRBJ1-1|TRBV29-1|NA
TGCAGCGTTGAAGATCACCTAGGTGAAGCTTTCTTT
CSVEDHLGEAFF
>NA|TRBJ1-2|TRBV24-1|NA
TGTGCCACCAGTGATGCAGGGTATGGCTACACCTTC
CATSDAGYGYTF
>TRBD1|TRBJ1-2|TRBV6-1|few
TGTGCCAGCAGTGAGACAGGGGGCAATGGCTACACCTTC
CASSETGGNGYTF
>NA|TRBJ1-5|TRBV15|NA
TGTGCCACCAGCAGAGGCCTCCGGCAGGAAACTAGCAATCAGCCCCAGCATTTT
CATSRGLRQETSNQPQHF
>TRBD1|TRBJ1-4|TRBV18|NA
TGTGCCAGCTCAGAAGGACAGGGATTAAGCGAAAAACTGTTTTTT
CASSEGQGLSEKLFF
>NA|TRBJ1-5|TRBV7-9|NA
TGTGCCAGCAGCAGTTCCGGGTACTGGGGGGATCAGCCCCAGCATTTT
CASSSSGYWGDQPQHF
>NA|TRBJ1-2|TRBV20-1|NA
TGCAGTGCTACCTCGACAGCCGGCTACACCTTC
CSATSTAGYTF
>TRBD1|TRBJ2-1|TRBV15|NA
TGTGCCACCAGCAGACCCGGGACAGGGAACAATGAGCAGTTCTTC
CATSRPGTGNNEQFF
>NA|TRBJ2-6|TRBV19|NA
TGTGCCAGTAGTATTCTCCCGGGCAGGGTAATCGCTGGGGCCAACGTCCTGACTTTC
CASSILPGRVIAGANVLTF
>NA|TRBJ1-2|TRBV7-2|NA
TGTGCCAGCAGCCAGCCGGGGGAACCCTATGGCTACACCTTC
CASSQPGEPYGYTF
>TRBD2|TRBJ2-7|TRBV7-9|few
TGTGCCAGCAGCCGCCCCGGGGTAGCGGGGGGGCGCGAGCAGTACTTC
CASSRPGVAGGREQYF
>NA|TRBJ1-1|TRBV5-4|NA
TGTGCCAGCAGCTTGTCCAGGCCTATGAACACTGAAGCTTTCTTT
CASSLSRPMNTEAFF
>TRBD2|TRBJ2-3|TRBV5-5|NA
TGTGCCAGCAGCTTGCTCACTAGCGGGGGCACAGATACGCAGTATTTT
CASSLLTSGGTDTQYF
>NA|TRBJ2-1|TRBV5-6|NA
TGTGCCAGCAGCTTCCGGGGTCTATTGCACAATGAGCAGTTCTTC
CASSFRGLLHNEQFF
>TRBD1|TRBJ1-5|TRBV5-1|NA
TGCGCCAGCAGCCGATCCGGGACAGGGGGCGGTCAGCCCCAGCATTTT
CASSRSGTGGGQPQHF
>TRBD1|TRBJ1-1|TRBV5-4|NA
TGTGCCAGCAGCGCGACAGGGGGCGACGCTGAAGCTTTCTTT
CASSATGGDAEAFF
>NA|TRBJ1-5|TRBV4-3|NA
TGCGCCAGCAGCCAATTCAGGGATCAGCCCCAGCATTTT
CASSQFRDQPQHF
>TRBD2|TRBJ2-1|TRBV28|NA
TGTGCCAGCAGTTTCGGGGGAGGGAATGAGCAGTTCTTC
CASSFGGGNEQFF
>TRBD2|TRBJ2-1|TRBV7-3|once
TGTGCCAGCGGACTAGCGGGGCGCGACAATGAGCAGTTCTTC
CASGLAGRDNEQFF
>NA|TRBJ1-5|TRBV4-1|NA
TGCGCCAGCAGCCAAGATCCGACAGGATCATATAGCAATCAGCCCCAGCATTTT
CASSQDPTGSYSNQPQHF
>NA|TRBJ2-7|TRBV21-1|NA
TGTGCCACCGATTCGGGGGTAGGGCACGAGCAGTACTTC
CATDSGVGHEQYF
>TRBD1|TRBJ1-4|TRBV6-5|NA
TGTGCCAGCAGGACAGGGGCAGCTGAAAAACTGTTTTTT
CASRTGAAEKLFF
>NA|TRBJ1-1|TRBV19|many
TGTGCCAGTAACAGGGACACTGAAGCTTTCTTT
CASNRDTEAFF
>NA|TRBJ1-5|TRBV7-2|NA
TGTGCCAGCAGCTTAGAATTGGGCAGAAATCAGCCCCAGCATTTT
CASSLELGRNQPQHF
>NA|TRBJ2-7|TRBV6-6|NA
TGTGCCAGCAGTTACCACGGACAGTACGAGCAGTACTTC
CASSYHGQYEQYF
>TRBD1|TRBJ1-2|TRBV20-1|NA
TGCAGTGCTACACAGGGGGGTGGCTACACCTTC
CSATQGGGYTF
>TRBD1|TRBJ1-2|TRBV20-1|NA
TGCAGTGCTACAGGGGGCTATGGCTACACCTTC
CSATGGYGYTF
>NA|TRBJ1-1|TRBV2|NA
TGTGCCAGCAGTGACAGGGGCTACACTGAAGCTTTCTTT
CASSDRGYTEAFF
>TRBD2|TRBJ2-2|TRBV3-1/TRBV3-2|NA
TGTGCCCGCAGCCAAGTTGAGGCGGGGGGGCGTACCGGGGAGCTGTTTTTT
CARSQVEAGGRTGELFF
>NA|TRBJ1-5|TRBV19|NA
TGTGCCAGTAGTTTTTCCAGGGACAATCAGCCCCAGCATTTT
CASSFSRDNQPQHF